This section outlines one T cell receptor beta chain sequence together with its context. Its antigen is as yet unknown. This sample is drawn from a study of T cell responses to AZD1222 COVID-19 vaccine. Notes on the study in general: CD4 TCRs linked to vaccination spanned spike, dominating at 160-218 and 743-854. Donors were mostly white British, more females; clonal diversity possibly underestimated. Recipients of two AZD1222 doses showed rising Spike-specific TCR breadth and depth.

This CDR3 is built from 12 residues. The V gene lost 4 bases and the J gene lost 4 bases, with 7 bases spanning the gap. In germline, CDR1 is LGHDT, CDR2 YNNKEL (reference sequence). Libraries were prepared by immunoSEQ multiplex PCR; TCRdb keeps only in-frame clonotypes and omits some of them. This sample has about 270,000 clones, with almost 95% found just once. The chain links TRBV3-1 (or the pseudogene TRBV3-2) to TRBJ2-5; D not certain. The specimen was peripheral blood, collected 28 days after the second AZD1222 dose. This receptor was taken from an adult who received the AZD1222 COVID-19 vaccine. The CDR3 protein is CASSLDLETQYF. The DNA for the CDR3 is TGTGCCAGCAGCCTTGACCTAGAGACCCAGTACTTC.